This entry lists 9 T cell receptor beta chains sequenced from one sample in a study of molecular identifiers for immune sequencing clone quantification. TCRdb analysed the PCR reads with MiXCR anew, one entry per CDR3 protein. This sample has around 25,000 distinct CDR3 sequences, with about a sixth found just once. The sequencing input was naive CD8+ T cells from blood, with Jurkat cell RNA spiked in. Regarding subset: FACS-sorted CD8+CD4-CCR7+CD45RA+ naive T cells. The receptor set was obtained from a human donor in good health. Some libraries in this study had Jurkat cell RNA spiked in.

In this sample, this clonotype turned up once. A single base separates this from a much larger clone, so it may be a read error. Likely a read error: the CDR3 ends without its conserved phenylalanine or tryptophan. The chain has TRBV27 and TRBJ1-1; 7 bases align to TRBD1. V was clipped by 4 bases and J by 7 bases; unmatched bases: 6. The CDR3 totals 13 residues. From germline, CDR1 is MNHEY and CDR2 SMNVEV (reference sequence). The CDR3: CASSYGTDIEAFS. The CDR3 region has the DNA TGTGCCAGCAGTTACGGGACAGATATTGAAGCTTTCTCT.

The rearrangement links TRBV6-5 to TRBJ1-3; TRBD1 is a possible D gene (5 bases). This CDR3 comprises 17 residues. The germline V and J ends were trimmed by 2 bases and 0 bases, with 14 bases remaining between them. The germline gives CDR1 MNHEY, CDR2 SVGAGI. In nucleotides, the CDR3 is TGTGCCAGCAGTTACCGGGGGACGGGTAGCTCTGGAAACACCATATATTTT. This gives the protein CASSYRGTGSSGNTIYF.

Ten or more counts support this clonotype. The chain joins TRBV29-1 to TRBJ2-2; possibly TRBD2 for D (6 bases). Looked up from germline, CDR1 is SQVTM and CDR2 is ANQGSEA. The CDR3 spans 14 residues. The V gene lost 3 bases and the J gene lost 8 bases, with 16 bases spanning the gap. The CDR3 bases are TGCAGCGTTGACCCATACGGGACTTCTGGGGAGCTGTTTTTT. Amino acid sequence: CSVDPYGTSGELFF.

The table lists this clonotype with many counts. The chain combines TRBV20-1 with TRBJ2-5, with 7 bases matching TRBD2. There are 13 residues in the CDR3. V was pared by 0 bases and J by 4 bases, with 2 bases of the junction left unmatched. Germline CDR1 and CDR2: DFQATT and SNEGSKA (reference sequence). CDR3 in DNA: TGCAGTGCTAGAGATCGACTAGCAGAGACCCAGTACTTC. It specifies CSARDRLAETQYF.

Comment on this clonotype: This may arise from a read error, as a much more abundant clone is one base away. This CDR3 reads CASSPGSGYAF. CDR3 DNA: TGTGCCAGCAGCCCAGGTTCTGGCTACGCCTTC. The V and J genes are TRBV7-9 and TRBJ1-2, with D hard to call. The CDR3 is 11 residues long. CDR1 is SEHNR and CDR2 is FQNEAQ in the germline V gene (reference sequence).

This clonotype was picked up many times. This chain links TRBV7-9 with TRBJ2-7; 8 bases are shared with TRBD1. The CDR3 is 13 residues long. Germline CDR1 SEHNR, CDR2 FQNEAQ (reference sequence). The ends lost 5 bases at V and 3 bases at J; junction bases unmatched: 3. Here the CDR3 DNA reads TGTGCCAGCAGCCGAACAGGGGGCTACGAGCAGTACTTC. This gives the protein CASSRTGGYEQYF.

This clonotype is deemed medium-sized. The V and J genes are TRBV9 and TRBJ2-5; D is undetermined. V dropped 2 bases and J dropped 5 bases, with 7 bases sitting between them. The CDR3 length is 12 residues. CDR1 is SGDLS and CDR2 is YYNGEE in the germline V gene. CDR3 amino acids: CASSVSGETQYF. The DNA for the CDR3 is TGTGCCAGCAGCGTTTCCGGGGAGACCCAGTACTTC.

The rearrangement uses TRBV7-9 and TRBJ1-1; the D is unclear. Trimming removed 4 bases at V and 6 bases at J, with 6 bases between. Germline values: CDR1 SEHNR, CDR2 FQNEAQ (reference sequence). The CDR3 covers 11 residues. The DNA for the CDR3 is TGTGCCAGCAGCTGGAAGTCTGAAGCTTTCTTT. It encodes CASSWKSEAFF.

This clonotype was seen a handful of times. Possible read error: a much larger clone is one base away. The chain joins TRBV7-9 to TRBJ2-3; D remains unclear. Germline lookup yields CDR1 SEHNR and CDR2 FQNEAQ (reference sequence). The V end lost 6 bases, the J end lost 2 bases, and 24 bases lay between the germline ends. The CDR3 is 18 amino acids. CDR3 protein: CASRSIATPGMSTDTQYF. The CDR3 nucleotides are TGTGCCAGCAGATCGATCGCTACGCCTGGTATGTCCACAGATACGCAGTATTTT.